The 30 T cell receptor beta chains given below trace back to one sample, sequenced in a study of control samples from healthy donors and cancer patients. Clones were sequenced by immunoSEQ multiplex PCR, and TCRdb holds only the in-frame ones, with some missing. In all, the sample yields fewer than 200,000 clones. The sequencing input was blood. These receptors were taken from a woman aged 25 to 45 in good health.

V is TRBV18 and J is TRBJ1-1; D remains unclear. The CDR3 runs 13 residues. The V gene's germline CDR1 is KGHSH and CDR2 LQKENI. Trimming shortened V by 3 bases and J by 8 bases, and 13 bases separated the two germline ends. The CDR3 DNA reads TGTGCCAGCTCACCCGAAGGATGGGCCGAAGCTTTCTTT. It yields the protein CASSPEGWAEAFF.

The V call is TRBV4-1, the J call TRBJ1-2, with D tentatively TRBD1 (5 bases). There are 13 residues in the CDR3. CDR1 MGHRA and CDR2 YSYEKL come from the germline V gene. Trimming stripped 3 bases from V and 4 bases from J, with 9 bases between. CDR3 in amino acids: CASSQGLRYGYTF. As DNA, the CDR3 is TGCGCCAGCAGCCAGGGACTGCGCTATGGCTACACCTTC.

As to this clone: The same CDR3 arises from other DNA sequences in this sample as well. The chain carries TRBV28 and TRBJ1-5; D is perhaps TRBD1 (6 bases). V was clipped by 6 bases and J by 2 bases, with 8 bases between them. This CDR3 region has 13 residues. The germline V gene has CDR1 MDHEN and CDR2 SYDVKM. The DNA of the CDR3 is TGTGCCAGCAGACAGGGAGGCAATCAGCCCCAGCATTTT. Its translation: CASRQGGNQPQHF.

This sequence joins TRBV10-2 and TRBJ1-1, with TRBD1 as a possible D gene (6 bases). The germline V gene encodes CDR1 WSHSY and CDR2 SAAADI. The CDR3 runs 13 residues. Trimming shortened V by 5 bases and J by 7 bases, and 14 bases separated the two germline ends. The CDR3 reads CASSYDRLYEAFF. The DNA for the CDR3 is TGCGCCAGCAGTTACGACAGGCTGTATGAAGCTTTCTTT.

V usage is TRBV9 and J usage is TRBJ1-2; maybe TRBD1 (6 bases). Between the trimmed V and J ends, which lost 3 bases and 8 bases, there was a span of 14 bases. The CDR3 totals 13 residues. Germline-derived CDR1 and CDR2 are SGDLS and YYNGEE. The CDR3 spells CASSAPNRVGYTF. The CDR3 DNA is TGTGCCAGCAGCGCTCCCAACAGGGTCGGCTACACCTTC.

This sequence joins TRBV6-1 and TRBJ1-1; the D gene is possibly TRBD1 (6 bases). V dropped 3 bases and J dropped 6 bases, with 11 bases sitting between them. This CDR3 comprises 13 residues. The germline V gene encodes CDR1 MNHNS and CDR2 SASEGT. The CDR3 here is CASSENRAPEAFF. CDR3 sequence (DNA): TGTGCCAGCAGTGAGAACAGGGCCCCTGAAGCTTTCTTT.

The CDR3 region is CASSYSTGTGEKLFF. In DNA, the CDR3 is TGCGCCAGCAGCTATTCTACAGGGACGGGTGAAAAACTGTTTTTT. The rearrangement joins TRBV5-1 to TRBJ1-4; a weak D match, TRBD1 (6 bases). The CDR3 length is 15 residues. V was trimmed by 3 bases and J by 7 bases, leaving 16 bases between them. Germline V gives CDR1 SGHRS, CDR2 YFSETQ. Filled out from reference TRBV5-1 and TRBJ1-4, the complete variable domain reads KAGVTQTPRYLIKTRGQQVTLSCSPISGHRSVSWYQQTPGQGLQFLFEYFSETQRNKGNFPGRFSGRQFSNSRSEMNVSTLELGDSALYLCASSYSTGTGEKLFFGSGTQLSVL.

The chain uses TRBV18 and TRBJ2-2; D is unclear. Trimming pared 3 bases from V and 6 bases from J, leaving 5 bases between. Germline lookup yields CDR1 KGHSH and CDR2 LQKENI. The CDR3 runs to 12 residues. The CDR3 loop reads CASSPPAGELFF. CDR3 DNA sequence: TGTGCCAGCTCACCCCCGGCCGGGGAGCTGTTTTTT.

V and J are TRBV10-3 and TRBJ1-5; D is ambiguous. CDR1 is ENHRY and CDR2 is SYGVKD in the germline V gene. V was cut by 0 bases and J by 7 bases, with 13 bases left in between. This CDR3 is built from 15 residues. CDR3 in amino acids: CAISESSLRTQPQHF. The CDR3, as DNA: TGTGCCATCAGTGAGTCGTCACTAAGGACGCAGCCCCAGCATTTT.

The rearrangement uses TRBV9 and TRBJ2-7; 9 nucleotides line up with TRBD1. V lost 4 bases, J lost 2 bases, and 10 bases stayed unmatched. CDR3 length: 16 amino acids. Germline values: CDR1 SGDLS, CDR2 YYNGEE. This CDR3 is CASSPHSGTGTYEQYF. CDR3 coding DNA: TGTGCCAGCAGCCCCCATTCCGGGACAGGGACCTACGAGCAGTACTTC.

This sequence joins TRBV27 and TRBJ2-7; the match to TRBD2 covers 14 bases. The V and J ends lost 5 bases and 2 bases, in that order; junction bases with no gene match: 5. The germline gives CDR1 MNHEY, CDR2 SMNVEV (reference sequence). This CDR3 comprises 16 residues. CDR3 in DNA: TGTGCCAGCAGTGGGGGACTAGCGGGGGAACCCTACGAGCAGTACTTC. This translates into CASSGGLAGEPYEQYF.

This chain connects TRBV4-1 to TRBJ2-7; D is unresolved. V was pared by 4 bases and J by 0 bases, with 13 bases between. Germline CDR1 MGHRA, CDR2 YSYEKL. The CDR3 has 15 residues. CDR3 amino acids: CASSPLQSSSYEQYF. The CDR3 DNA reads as TGCGCCAGCAGCCCCCTCCAGTCGAGCTCCTACGAGCAGTACTTC.

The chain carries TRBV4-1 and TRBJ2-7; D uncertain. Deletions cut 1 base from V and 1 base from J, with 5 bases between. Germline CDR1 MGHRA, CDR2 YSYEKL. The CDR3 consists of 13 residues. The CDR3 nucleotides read TGCGCCAGCAGCCAAGCACCGTCCTACGAGCAGTACTTC. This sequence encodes CASSQAPSYEQYF.

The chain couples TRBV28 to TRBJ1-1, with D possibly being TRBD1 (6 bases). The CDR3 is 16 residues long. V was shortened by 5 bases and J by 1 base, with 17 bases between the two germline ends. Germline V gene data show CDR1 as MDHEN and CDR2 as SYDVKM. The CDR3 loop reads CASSPPPGATNTEAFF. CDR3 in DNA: TGTGCCAGCAGTCCCCCCCCGGGGGCGACGAACACTGAAGCTTTCTTT.

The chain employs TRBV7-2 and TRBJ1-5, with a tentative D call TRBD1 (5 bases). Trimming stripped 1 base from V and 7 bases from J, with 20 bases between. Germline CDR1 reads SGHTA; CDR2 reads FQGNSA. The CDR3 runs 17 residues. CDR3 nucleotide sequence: TGTGCCAGCAGCTTAGGTATATTCGGGGGAAGGGCGCAGCCCCAGCATTTT. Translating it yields CASSLGIFGGRAQPQHF.

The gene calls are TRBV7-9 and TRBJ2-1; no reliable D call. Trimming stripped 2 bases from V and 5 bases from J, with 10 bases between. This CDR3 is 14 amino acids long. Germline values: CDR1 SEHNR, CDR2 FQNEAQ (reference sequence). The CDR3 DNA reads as TGTGCCAGCAGCTTAACGAGACAACACAATGAGCAGTTCTTC. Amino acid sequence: CASSLTRQHNEQFF. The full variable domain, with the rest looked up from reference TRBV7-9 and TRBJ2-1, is DTGVSQNPRHKITKRGQNVTFRCDPISEHNRLYWYRQTLGQGPEFLTYFQNEAQLEKSRLLSDRFSAERPKGSFSTLEIQRTEQGDSAMYLCASSLTRQHNEQFFGPGTRLTVL.

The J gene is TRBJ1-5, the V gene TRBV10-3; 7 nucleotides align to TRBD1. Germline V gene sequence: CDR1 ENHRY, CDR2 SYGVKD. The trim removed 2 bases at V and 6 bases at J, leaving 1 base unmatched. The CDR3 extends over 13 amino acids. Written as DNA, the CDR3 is TGTGCCATCAGTGAGGAGGGGGCTCAGCCCCAGCATTTT. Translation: CAISEEGAQPQHF.

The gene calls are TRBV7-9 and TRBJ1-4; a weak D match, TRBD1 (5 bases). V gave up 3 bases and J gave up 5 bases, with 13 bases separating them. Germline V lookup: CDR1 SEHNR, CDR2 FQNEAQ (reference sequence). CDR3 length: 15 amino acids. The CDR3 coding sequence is TGTGCCAGCAGCTTGGGGGACCGGGTGAATGAAAAACTGTTTTTT. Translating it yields CASSLGDRVNEKLFF.

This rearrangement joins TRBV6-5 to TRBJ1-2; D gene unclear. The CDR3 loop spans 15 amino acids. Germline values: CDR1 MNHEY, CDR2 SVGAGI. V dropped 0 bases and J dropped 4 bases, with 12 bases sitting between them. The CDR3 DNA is TGTGCCAGCAGTTACTCGACCTCGCAGCTCTATGGCTACACCTTC. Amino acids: CASSYSTSQLYGYTF.

The CDR3 DNA reads as TGTGCCAGCAGCTCCCTTGGGCCTCCTCCCCCCCAAGAGACCCAGTACTTC. This sequence encodes CASSSLGPPPPQETQYF. The chain has TRBV11-2 and TRBJ2-5, with D hard to call. Germline V gene data show CDR1 as SGHAT and CDR2 as FQNNGV. V was clipped by 4 bases and J by 1 base, with 19 bases between them. The CDR3 length is 17 residues.

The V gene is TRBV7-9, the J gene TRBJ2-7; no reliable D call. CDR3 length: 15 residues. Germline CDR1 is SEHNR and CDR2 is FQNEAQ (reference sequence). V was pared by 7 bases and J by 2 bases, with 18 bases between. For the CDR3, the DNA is TGTGCCAGCACCGCAGCAGGAATGATGGCCTACGAGCAGTACTTC. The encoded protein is CASTAAGMMAYEQYF.

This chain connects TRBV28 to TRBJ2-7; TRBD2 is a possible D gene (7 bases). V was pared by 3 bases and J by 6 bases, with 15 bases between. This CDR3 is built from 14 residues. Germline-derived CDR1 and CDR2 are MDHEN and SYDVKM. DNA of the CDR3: TGTGCCAGCAGTTTCGCAGGGGAGGGGCGCGAGCAGTACTTC. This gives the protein CASSFAGEGREQYF. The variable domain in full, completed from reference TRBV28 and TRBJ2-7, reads DVKVTQSSRYLVKRTGEKVFLECVQDMDHENMFWYRQDPGLGLRLIYFSYDVKMKEKGDIPEGYSVSREKKERFSLILESASTNQTSMYLCASSFAGEGREQYFGPGTRLTVT.

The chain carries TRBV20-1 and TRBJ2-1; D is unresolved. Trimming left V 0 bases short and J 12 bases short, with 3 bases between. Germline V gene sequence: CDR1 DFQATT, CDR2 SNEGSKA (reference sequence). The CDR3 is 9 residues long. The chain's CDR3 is CSAREGQFF. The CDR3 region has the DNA TGCAGTGCTAGAGAAGGGCAGTTCTTC.

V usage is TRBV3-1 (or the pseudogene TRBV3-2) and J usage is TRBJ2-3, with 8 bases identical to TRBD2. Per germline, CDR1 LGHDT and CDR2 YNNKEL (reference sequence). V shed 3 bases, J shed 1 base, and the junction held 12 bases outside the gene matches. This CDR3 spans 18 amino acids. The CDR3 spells CASSHTLNRGGRTDTQYF. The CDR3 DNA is TGTGCCAGCAGCCATACCCTGAATCGGGGGGGTCGCACAGATACGCAGTATTTT.

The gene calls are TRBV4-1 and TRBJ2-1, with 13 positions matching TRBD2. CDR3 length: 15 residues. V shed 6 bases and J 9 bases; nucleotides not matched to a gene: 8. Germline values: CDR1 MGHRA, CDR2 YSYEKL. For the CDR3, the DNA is TGCGCCAGCAGGGAACTAGCGGGGGGGTTGGGTGAGCAGTTCTTC. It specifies CASRELAGGLGEQFF.

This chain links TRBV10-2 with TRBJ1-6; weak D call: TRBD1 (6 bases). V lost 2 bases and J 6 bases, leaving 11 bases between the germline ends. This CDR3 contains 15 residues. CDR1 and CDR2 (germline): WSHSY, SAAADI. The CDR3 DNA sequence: TGCGCCAGCAGTGAGGGGGGGCGGGGTAATTCACCCCTCCACTTT. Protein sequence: CASSEGGRGNSPLHF.

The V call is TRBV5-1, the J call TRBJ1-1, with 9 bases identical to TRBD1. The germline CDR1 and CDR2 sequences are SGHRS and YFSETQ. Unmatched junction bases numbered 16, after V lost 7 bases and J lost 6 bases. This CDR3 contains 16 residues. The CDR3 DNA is TGCGCCAGCGGACCGGGACAGGGCGCCGGGAGCTCTGAAGCTTTCTTT. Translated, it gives CASGPGQGAGSSEAFF.

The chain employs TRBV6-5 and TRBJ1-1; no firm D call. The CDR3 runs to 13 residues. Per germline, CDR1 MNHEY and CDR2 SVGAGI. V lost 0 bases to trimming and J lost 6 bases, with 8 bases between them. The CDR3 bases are TGTGCCAGCAGTTACTCGATTCTGGCTGAAGCTTTCTTT. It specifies CASSYSILAEAFF.

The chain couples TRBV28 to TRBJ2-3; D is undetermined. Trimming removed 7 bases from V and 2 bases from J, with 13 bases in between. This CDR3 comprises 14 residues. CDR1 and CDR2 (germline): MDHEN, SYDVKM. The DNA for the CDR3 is TGTGCCAGCATCCGGTTGGGCTCCACAGATACGCAGTATTTT. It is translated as CASIRLGSTDTQYF.

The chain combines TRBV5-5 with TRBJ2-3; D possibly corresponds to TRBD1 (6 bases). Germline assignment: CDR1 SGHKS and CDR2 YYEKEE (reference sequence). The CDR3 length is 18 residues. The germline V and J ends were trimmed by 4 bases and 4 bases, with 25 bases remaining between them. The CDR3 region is CASSPRTVEQTHADTQYF. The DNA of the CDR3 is TGTGCCAGCAGCCCTCGGACAGTTGAACAGACACATGCAGATACGCAGTATTTT. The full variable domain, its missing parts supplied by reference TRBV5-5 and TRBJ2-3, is DAGVTQSPTHLIKTRGQQVTLRCSPISGHKSVSWYQQVLGQGPQFIFQYYEKEERGRGNFPDRFSARQFPNYSSELNVNALLLGDSALYLCASSPRTVEQTHADTQYFGPGTRLTVL.